This TCR beta chain originates from a study of T cell responses to AZD1222 COVID-19 vaccine. This clone has only one observation. Its target is not known. Study-level findings and limits: Seropositive status at baseline applied to only 5 or 6 AZD1222 recipients. Spike-wide vaccine-associated CD4 TCRs dominated at 160-218 and 743-854. Repertoire collection took place solely once the T cell response had peaked.

There are 15 residues in the CDR3. V lost 6 bases and J 0 bases, leaving 12 bases between the germline ends. The germline V gene has CDR1 SGHVS and CDR2 FQNEAQ. Libraries were prepared by immunoSEQ multiplex PCR; TCRdb keeps only in-frame clonotypes and omits some of them. The table lists approximately 150,000 clones, around 90% of them singletons. This TCR was sampled from an adult who received the MenACWY meningococcal vaccine as a control. The chain is built from TRBV7-8 and TRBJ2-1; D gene ambiguous. Sample: peripheral blood, taken 28 days after the second dose of the MenACWY control vaccine. The CDR3 DNA reads TGTGCCAGCAGTTACAACCCGTCCTCCTACAATGAGCAGTTCTTC. Encoded protein: CASSYNPSSYNEQFF.